Presented here are 14 T cell receptor beta chains from one specimen sequenced in a study of vaccination effects on CD4 cells after COVID-19. These receptors' antigens are unknown. Profiling relied on immunoSEQ multiplex PCR, and the TCRdb table lists in-frame clones only, not all of them. The sample includes about 24,000 clones, 60% to 80% seen only once; the top ten take roughly 15%. Using viral peptide pools, the ViraFEST assay grew out antigen-specific CD4+ T cells prior to sequencing. Having been cultured for roughly 10 days, the cells underwent CD4+ T cell isolation. From March to December 2020, the person had a SARS-CoV-2 infection that was confirmed by PCR. This sample comprised CD4+ T cells from PBMCs cultured with SARS-CoV-2 spike peptides, obtained before COVID-19 vaccination. The receptors shown here come from a human donor who had a prior SARS-CoV-2 infection.

The rearrangement links TRBV9 to TRBJ2-2; 8 bases fit TRBD1. Germline V CDR1 and CDR2: SGDLS, YYNGEE. V gave up 2 bases and J gave up 1 base; unmatched junction bases: 1. The CDR3 loop spans 15 amino acids. CDR3 protein: CASSVDRGNTGELFF. The DNA of the CDR3 is TGTGCCAGCAGCGTTGACAGGGGGAACACCGGGGAGCTGTTTTTT.

This chain connects TRBV7-2 to TRBJ2-7; D may be TRBD1 (6 bases). CDR1 is SGHTA, CDR2 FQGNSA, per germline. CDR3 size: 15 residues. V was clipped by 2 bases and J by 2 bases, with 13 bases between them. The DNA for the CDR3 is TGTGCCAGCAGCTTATTAACAGGGCTTGCCTACGAGCAGTACTTC. Residues: CASSLLTGLAYEQYF.

This clone was seen only a few times. CDR3: CASSDRAFGNTIYF. CDR3 sequence (DNA): TGTGCCAGCAGTGACAGGGCTTTTGGAAACACCATATATTTT. The chain recombines TRBV2 with TRBJ1-3; D might be TRBD1 (5 bases). The CDR3 spans 14 residues. Trimming took 3 bases from V and 3 from J, leaving 9 bases between them. Germline CDR1 SNHLY, CDR2 FYNNEI.

The chain uses TRBV7-8 and TRBJ2-1; 8 positions match TRBD2. Germline CDR1 is SGHVS and CDR2 is FQNEAQ. V was pared by 1 base and J by 5 bases, with 13 bases of the junction left unmatched. The CDR3 has 18 residues. CDR3 amino acids: CASSLVKAFGRANNEQFF. CDR3 nucleotide sequence: TGTGCCAGCAGCTTAGTTAAGGCCTTCGGGAGGGCGAACAATGAGCAGTTCTTC.

The chain uses TRBV5-1 and TRBJ2-7; TRBD2 aligns across 9 bases. V was pared by 3 bases and J by 5 bases, with 15 bases of the junction left unmatched. In germline, CDR1 is SGHRS, CDR2 YFSETQ. The CDR3 is 17 residues long. The CDR3 DNA reads TGCGCCAGCAGCTACAACCTGGGACTAGCTTTGATCGACGAGCAGTACTTC. Translation: CASSYNLGLALIDEQYF.

The count of this clone is one. This rearrangement joins TRBV11-2 to TRBJ2-3, with D perhaps being TRBD1 or TRBD2 (5 bases each). This CDR3 spans 13 amino acids. V lost 8 bases to trimming and J lost 3 bases, with 12 bases between them. CDR1 and CDR2 from the germline V gene are SGHAT and FQNNGV. Here the CDR3 DNA reads TGTGCCAGCGGGAGCCCAGGGACAGATACGCAGTATTTT. It codes for CASGSPGTDTQYF.

V gene TRBV6-6 combines with J gene TRBJ2-7; TRBD2 aligns across 9 bases. The ends lost 5 bases at V and 1 base at J; junction bases unmatched: 6. Per germline, CDR1 MNHNY and CDR2 SVGAGI (reference sequence). The CDR3 covers 15 residues. CDR3 loop: CASSRSGSGSYEQYF. In nucleotides, the CDR3 is TGTGCCAGCAGTCGTAGCGGGAGTGGATCCTACGAGCAGTACTTC.

This chain joins TRBV2 and TRBJ2-5; D remains ambiguous. The germline gives CDR1 SNHLY, CDR2 FYNNEI. Trimming took off 5 bases at V and 0 bases at J, with 4 bases between the two ends. This CDR3 has 12 residues. The CDR3 region has the DNA TGTGCCAGCAGTCAGTACCAAGAGACCCAGTACTTC. Translating it yields CASSQYQETQYF.

The sample holds a few counts of this clone. The chain carries TRBV30 and TRBJ1-1, with a weak D call TRBD1 (5 bases). V lost 0 bases to trimming and J lost 12 bases, with 11 bases between them. Per the germline V gene, CDR1 is GTSNPN and CDR2 is SVGIG (reference sequence). CDR3 size: 11 residues. DNA for the CDR3: TGTGCCTGGAGTGTAGGGGCAGCTACTTTCTTT. It specifies CAWSVGAATFF.

The chain combines TRBV19 with TRBJ1-5; 7 positions agree with TRBD1. Trimming cost V 11 bases and J 0 bases; bases outside gene matches: 13. This CDR3 has 16 amino acids. Germline V gene lookup returns CDR1 LNHDA and CDR2 SQIVND (reference sequence). CDR3 DNA sequence: TGTGCCTCACACAGGGGCGGCGGGTATAGCAATCAGCCCCAGCATTTT. Amino acids: CASHRGGGYSNQPQHF.

The V and J genes are TRBV5-1 and TRBJ2-1, with D possibly being TRBD2 (5 bases). Trimming removed 4 bases from V and 7 bases from J, with 15 bases in between. Germline loops: CDR1 SGHRS, CDR2 YFSETQ. The CDR3 is 14 residues long. CDR3 sequence reads: CASSVVSAENEQFF. The CDR3 DNA reads TGCGCCAGCAGCGTCGTCTCAGCGGAAAATGAGCAGTTCTTC. The full variable domain, rest sourced from reference TRBV5-1 and TRBJ2-1, is KAGVTQTPRYLIKTRGQQVTLSCSPISGHRSVSWYQQTPGQGLQFLFEYFSETQRNKGNFPGRFSGRQFSNSRSEMNVSTLELGDSALYLCASSVVSAENEQFFGPGTRLTVL.

The chain employs TRBV7-2 and TRBJ2-1; D gene unclear. V lost 6 bases and J 8 bases, leaving 8 bases between the germline ends. The CDR3 runs to 11 residues. Germline V gives CDR1 SGHTA, CDR2 FQGNSA. The CDR3 reads CASRKWDEQFF. DNA for the CDR3: TGTGCCAGCAGAAAATGGGATGAGCAGTTCTTC.

The V gene is TRBV19, the J gene TRBJ2-3; D possibly corresponds to TRBD2 (6 bases). This CDR3 has 14 residues. CDR1 is LNHDA and CDR2 is SQIVND in the germline V gene (reference sequence). V was cut by 3 bases and J by 7 bases, with 14 bases left in between. CDR3 protein: CASSIAGRTNTQYF. As DNA, the CDR3 is TGTGCCAGTAGTATTGCAGGGAGGACAAATACGCAGTATTTT.

This chain connects TRBV5-1 to TRBJ2-5; TRBD2 is a possible D gene (6 bases). Germline V lookup: CDR1 SGHRS, CDR2 YFSETQ. There are 13 residues in the CDR3. V shed 0 bases and J shed 5 bases, with 8 bases lying between them. The CDR3: CASSLGGVETQYF. The CDR3 DNA reads as TGCGCCAGCAGCTTGGGCGGGGTTGAGACCCAGTACTTC.